This T cell receptor beta chain was captured in a study of blood T cell repertoires in COVID-19. Study at large: PBMCs, B-cell-depleted T cells, or T cells provided the cDNA or gDNA that made up the material.

Per the original data handling: It was from reference gene primer amplification that nucleated cell counts were estimated. Repertoires were generated with immunoSEQ multiplex PCR, while TCRdb's copy carries only in-frame clones and drops some. V, J and clone size are taken as reported in that table, and D and trimming were inferred from the DNA itself. The data hold about 440,000 clones, with 80% to 90% observed a single time. The CDR3 length is 11 residues. Trimming stripped 3 bases from V and 8 bases from J, with 10 bases between. CDR1 DFQATT and CDR2 SNEGSKA come from the germline V gene (reference sequence).

Sample: peripheral blood. The genes are TRBV20-1 and TRBJ1-2, with D uncertain. The receptor was derived from a woman aged 30 to 39 with acute or convalescent COVID-19. The CDR3 loop is CSASFARGYTF. The CDR3 DNA reads TGCAGTGCTAGCTTCGCACGGGGCTACACCTTC.